These T cell receptor beta chains were read from a single sample in a study of CD8+ T cells in alopecia areata. Assay used: immunoSEQ multiplex PCR; TCRdb lists only in-frame clones, some missing. There are approximately 210,000 clones in the sample; 50% to 75% occur only once, and more than 3.5% lies in the top ten. Sequencing used CD4+ T cells sorted from blood, obtained at week 4, from a patient treated with tofacitinib. These receptors were taken from a human donor with alopecia areata. CDR3s include the opening cysteine and the closing phenylalanine or tryptophan. A D gene is named only where the DNA matches it firmly. Clone size appears in some rows only: once, few, many, or a class for an expanded clone.

>TRBV5-1|.|TRBJ2-5|.
TGCGCCAGCAGCTTGCGAGGGGAGACCCAGTACTTC
CASSLRGETQYF
>TRBV30|.|TRBJ1-3|.
TGTGCCTGGAGTCCATCCGGAAACACCATATATTTT
CAWSPSGNTIYF
>TRBV18|.|TRBJ1-1|TRBD1
TGTGCCAGCTCACCGTCAGGGGGCTTTACTGAAGCTTTCTTT
CASSPSGGFTEAFF
>TRBV7-9|.|TRBJ1-3|TRBD1
TGTGCCAGCAGCCTACGGACAGGGAGGGCCGGTCGAGAAAACACCATATATTTT
CASSLRTGRAGRENTIYF
>TRBV11-2|.|TRBJ2-7|.
TGTGCCAGCAGCTACCCGACAGTGTACGAGCAGTACTTC
CASSYPTVYEQYF
>TRBV7-2|few|TRBJ1-2|.
TGTGCCAGTACTCTCCCCGGTCGGCAGGCGCAAGGCTACACCTTC
CASTLPGRQAQGYTF
>TRBV7-2|.|TRBJ1-6|.
TGTGCCAGCAGCGTCTCCCCAGCACAGGGCGGGTCACCCCTCCACTTT
CASSVSPAQGGSPLHF
>TRBV5-1|.|TRBJ2-3|TRBD1
TGCGCCAGCAGCTGGACAGGGGGCCGTTCCCCAGATACGCAGTATTTT
CASSWTGGRSPDTQYF
>TRBV6-5|few|TRBJ1-2|.
TGTGCCAGCAGTTACGCGGCTGGGACCTATGGCTACACCTTC
CASSYAAGTYGYTF
>TRBV2|few|TRBJ2-2|.
TGTGCCAGCAGTCAACAGGGGAACACCGGGGAGCTGTTTTTT
CASSQQGNTGELFF
>TRBV11-2|.|TRBJ2-7|.
TGTGCCAGCAGCTGCGGAACTCTCTCGTGCGGGCCGAAAATGCACGAGCAGTACTTC
CASSCGTLSCGPKMHEQYF
>TRBV7-9|.|TRBJ2-3|TRBD1
TGTGCCAGCAGCTCGAGGACAGGTAGCACAGATACGCAGTATTTT
CASSSRTGSTDTQYF
>TRBV4-3|few|TRBJ2-7|TRBD1
TGCGCCAGCAGCCAACAACACAGGGGACACTACGAGCAGTACTTC
CASSQQHRGHYEQYF
>TRBV7-2|.|TRBJ2-5|TRBD1
TGTGCCAGCAGCTTTGCGGGACAGGGCGTCGAGACCCAGTACTTC
CASSFAGQGVETQYF
>TRBV2|.|TRBJ2-5|TRBD2
TGTGCCAGCGTTCCGGGACTAGCGAGAGAGACCCAGTACTTC
CASVPGLARETQYF
>TRBV30|.|TRBJ2-3|TRBD1
TGTGCCTGGAGTGTACGAGGGGGCACGGATACGCAGTATTTT
CAWSVRGGTDTQYF
>TRBV2|.|TRBJ1-2|.
TGTGCCAGCAGTGGTGCAGGCCCGGTCGGCTACACCTTC
CASSGAGPVGYTF
>TRBV7-9|.|TRBJ2-3|.
TGTGCCAGCAGCTTCGAGGATACGCAGTATTTT
CASSFEDTQYF
>TRBV4-2|.|TRBJ2-7|.
TGTGCCAGCAGCCAGACTGTCGGACCCCCCTACGAGCAGTACTTC
CASSQTVGPPYEQYF
>TRBV5-8|.|TRBJ2-6|.
TGTGCCAGCAGCATGGACATCGGGTTGGGTACAGGGGCCAACGTCCTGACTTTC
CASSMDIGLGTGANVLTF
>TRBV10-3|few|TRBJ2-5|TRBD2
TGTGCCATCGGTAGCGGGGGCGTCCGGGAGACCCAGTACTTC
CAIGSGGVRETQYF
>TRBV7-2|.|TRBJ2-3|TRBD2
TGTGCCAGCAGCTCATTGTACGGGGGGGCCACAGATACGCAGTATTTT
CASSSLYGGATDTQYF
>TRBV23-1|few|TRBJ1-5|.
TGCGCCAGCAGTCAATCTCGGGGCAGTAATCAGCCCCAGCATTTT
CASSQSRGSNQPQHF
>TRBV9|.|TRBJ2-1|.
TGTGCCAGCAGCGTACAGACGGGGCTGAGGGATGAGCAGTTCTTC
CASSVQTGLRDEQFF
>TRBV2|.|TRBJ1-2|.
TGTGCCAGCAGGTCCGCAGGGGACTCCTATGGCTACACCTTC
CASRSAGDSYGYTF
>TRBV4-3|once|TRBJ2-6|.
TGCGCCAGCAGCCAAGATTCGTCGGGCTGGGCCAACGTCCTGACTTTC
CASSQDSSGWANVLTF
>TRBV10-3|.|TRBJ2-5|TRBD2
TGTGCCATCAGGGCTAGCGGGGGGCTCGGGACCCAGTACTTC
CAIRASGGLGTQYF
>TRBV13|.|TRBJ2-5|.
TGTGCCAGCAGCTTACCCCAAGAGACCCAGTACTTC
CASSLPQETQYF
>TRBV4-1|.|TRBJ2-4|TRBD2
TGCGCCAGCAGCCGAGGACTAGCGGGGGGGTCGGTCAAAAACATTCAGTACTTC
CASSRGLAGGSVKNIQYF
>TRBV4-3|few|TRBJ2-1|.
TGCGCCAGCAGCCACGGGGGGCTGATAAGCAATGAGCAGTTCTTC
CASSHGGLISNEQFF
>TRBV10-3|.|TRBJ1-5|TRBD1
TGTGCCATCAGCCCCGGGACAGCAAATCAGCCCCAGCATTTT
CAISPGTANQPQHF
>TRBV30|.|TRBJ1-4|.
TGTGCCTGGAGTGAGGGAGTACGCGAAAAACTGTTTTTT
CAWSEGVREKLFF
>TRBV7-9|few|TRBJ1-2|TRBD1
TGTGCCAGCAGCTCCTCCGGGACAGGGAGCGGCTACACCTTC
CASSSSGTGSGYTF
>TRBV19|.|TRBJ2-6|.
TGTGCCAGTAGTATCGTAGGGGCTCCCGGGGCCAACGTCCTGACTTTC
CASSIVGAPGANVLTF
>TRBV5-4|.|TRBJ2-7|.
TGTGCCAGCAGCTTGGGGTTGACCGCCAGCTCCTACGAGCAGTACTTC
CASSLGLTASSYEQYF
>TRBV14|.|TRBJ1-4|.
TGTGCCAGCAGCCATCAAGGGTCAACTAATGAAAAACTGTTTTTT
CASSHQGSTNEKLFF
>TRBV4-1|few|TRBJ2-1|TRBD1
TGCGCCAGCAGCCAAGGTCCCGGGACAGGGGGAAAGGATGAGCAGTTCTTC
CASSQGPGTGGKDEQFF
>TRBV30|.|TRBJ1-6|.
TGTGCCTGGAGTGTTATGTTCATCGAACCCCTCCACTTT
CAWSVMFIEPLHF
>TRBV5-4|.|TRBJ2-3|.
TGTGCCAGCAGCTTAGACACAGATACGCAGTATTTT
CASSLDTDTQYF
>TRBV9|.|TRBJ2-5|.
TGTGCCAGCAGCAGACAGCGCGAGACGGAGACCCAGTACTTC
CASSRQRETETQYF
>TRBV4-3|.|TRBJ2-7|.
TGCGCCAGCAGCCAAGATTACAGGGACGAGCAGTACTTC
CASSQDYRDEQYF
>TRBV29-1|.|TRBJ1-1|.
TGCAGCGTTGTGGGGCAGTTGAACACTGAAGCTTTCTTT
CSVVGQLNTEAFF
>TRBV30|.|TRBJ1-3|.
TGTGCCTGGAGTGTTTCGGGGGCGCCATCGGTTGGAAACACCATATATTTT
CAWSVSGAPSVGNTIYF
>TRBV2|.|TRBJ2-3|.
TGTGCCAGCACTCTGCGAGATACGCAGTATTTT
CASTLRDTQYF
>TRBV11-2|.|TRBJ2-1|TRBD2
TGTGCCAGCAGCTTGTCGGGGGGCAATGAGCAGTTCTTC
CASSLSGGNEQFF
>TRBV6-5|.|TRBJ1-6|.
TGTGCCAGCAGTTACGGGACGCCGAATTCACCCCTCCACTTT
CASSYGTPNSPLHF
>TRBV27|.|TRBJ2-5|TRBD2
TGTGCCAGCAGTCCCTTAGCGGGGGGGCCTTGGGAGACCCAGTACTTC
CASSPLAGGPWETQYF
>TRBV4-1|.|TRBJ1-1|.
TGCGCCAGCAGCCAAGGGGGCCAGGGCACTGAAGCTTTCTTT
CASSQGGQGTEAFF
>TRBV5-4|.|TRBJ2-2|TRBD1
TGTGCCAGCAGCTTGGTAGGGACAGCGAACACCGGGGAGCTGTTTTTT
CASSLVGTANTGELFF
>TRBV18|few|TRBJ2-6|.
TGTGCCAGCTCACTCACCGGGCCCGGGGGGGCCAACGTCCTGACTTTC
CASSLTGPGGANVLTF
>TRBV30|.|TRBJ2-3|.
TGTGCCTGGAGTGGTAGTTTCACAGATACGCAGTATTTT
CAWSGSFTDTQYF
>TRBV5-6|once|TRBJ2-4|TRBD1
TGTGCCAGCAGCTTGTCAGGGGGCGGAAACATTCAGTACTTC
CASSLSGGGNIQYF
>TRBV30|.|TRBJ2-7|.
TGTGCCTGGAGTGTAACGTCCTACGAGCAGTACTTC
CAWSVTSYEQYF
>TRBV10-3|.|TRBJ2-1|.
TGTGCCATCAGTGACATAAATGAGCAGTTCTTC
CAISDINEQFF